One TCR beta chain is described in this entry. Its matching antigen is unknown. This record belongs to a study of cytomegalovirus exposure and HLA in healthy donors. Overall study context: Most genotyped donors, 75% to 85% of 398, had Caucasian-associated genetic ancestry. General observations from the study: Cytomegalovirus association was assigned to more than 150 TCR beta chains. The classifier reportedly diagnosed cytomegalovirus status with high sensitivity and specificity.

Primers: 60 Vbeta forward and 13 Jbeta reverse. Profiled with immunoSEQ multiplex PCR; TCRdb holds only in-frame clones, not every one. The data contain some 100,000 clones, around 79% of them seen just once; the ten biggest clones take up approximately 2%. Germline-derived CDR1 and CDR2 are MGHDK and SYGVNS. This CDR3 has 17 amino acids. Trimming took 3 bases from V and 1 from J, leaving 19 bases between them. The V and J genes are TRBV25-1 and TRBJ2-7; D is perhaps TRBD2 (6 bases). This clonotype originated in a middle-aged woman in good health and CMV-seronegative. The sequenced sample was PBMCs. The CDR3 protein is CASSEEGPSFLSYEQYF. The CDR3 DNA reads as TGTGCCAGCAGTGAGGAGGGCCCTTCATTTTTATCCTACGAGCAGTACTTC.